This T cell receptor beta chain was sequenced for a study of CD8+CD57+ T cells in acquired aplastic anemia. Study background: CD4+ and CD8+ cells, once sorted, gave DNA averaging approximately 3 ug. Healthy donor CD4+ samples were sequenced to a depth that averaged around 9.8 million reads. Study-level points and caveats: Significant differences in CD8+ Simpson's diversity were not observed between patients and controls. Roughly 27 sequences, all CD8+ CDR3, were shared between patients and controls.

V was pared by 7 bases and J by 0 bases, with 11 bases between. There are 14 residues in the CDR3. The germline CDR1 and CDR2 sequences are SNHLY and FYNNEI. TCR beta VDJ and CDR3 profiling used genomic DNA as template. MiXCR, applied by TCRdb to the reads, yields one record per CDR3 protein. Here the sample spans fewer than 200,000 distinct CDR3 sequences, approximately 40% being singletons. This clonotype was observed many times. The antigen remains unidentified. Sequenced: sorted CD4+, CD8+, or CD8+CD57+ T cells (not recorded which) from PBMCs. The genes are TRBV2 and TRBJ2-3, with D possibly matching TRBD1 (6 bases). The TCR originated in a human donor in good health. The CDR3 sequence is CASTWGLSTDTQYF. The CDR3 DNA reads TGTGCCAGCACCTGGGGGCTCAGCACAGATACGCAGTATTTT.